This T cell receptor (beta chain) was identified in a study of PD-1 blockade in classical Hodgkin lymphoma. This CDR3 is 18 amino acids long. Time point of the sample: cycle 4 day 1 (C4D1), after 5 to 7 weeks of nivolumab. Every patient relapsed after autologous stem cell transplantation, and brentuximab vedotin exposure varied. Findings and caveats of the study: Complete responders started with a diversity level that resembled newly diagnosed patients at baseline. Relapsed/refractory patients reportedly had the lowest baseline TCR diversity, below newly diagnosed patients, who were below healthy donors.

In regard to this clone: Antigen: not known.

Measured with immunoSEQ multiplex PCR; TCRdb has only the in-frame clones, and not every one. The sample has under 20,000 clones, around 80% seen once. The chain has TRBV12-2 and TRBJ2-3; the D call of TRBD2 is as the table states it, not checked on the DNA. TRBV12-2 counts as a pseudogene. This sequence was found in a human donor with classical Hodgkin lymphoma. This material consisted of peripheral blood mononuclear cells (PBMCs), taken before the fourth cycle of nivolumab. CDR3 amino acids: CASRLVAETSGLTDTQYF. CDR3 bases: TGTGCAAGTCGCTTAGTGGCGGAGACTAGCGGGCTAACAGATACGCAGTATTTT.